This paragraph covers one T cell receptor beta chain sequence. The antigen is unknown. These data belong to a study of cytomegalovirus exposure and HLA in healthy donors. Study conclusions and caveats: In a later analysis, HLA-associated beta chains showed higher expansion and lower generation probabilities than comparable chains.

The donors comprised healthy bone marrow donors. The CDR3 runs to 13 residues. Germline V gene data show CDR1 as SEHNR and CDR2 as FQNEAQ (reference sequence). Trimming pared 5 bases from V and 6 bases from J, leaving 10 bases between. Researchers ran the PCR with 60 Vbeta and 13 Jbeta primers. Clones were read by immunoSEQ multiplex PCR, and TCRdb kept only the in-frame ones, dropping some. The data contain 100,000 to 150,000 clones, around four fifths of them singletons. This TCR came from a man younger than 35 in good health and CMV-seropositive. This chain links TRBV7-9 with TRBJ1-4; unclear D gene. Sample: PBMCs. The CDR3 sequence is CASSLRQDEKLFF. DNA for the CDR3: TGTGCCAGCAGCCTCCGGCAGGATGAAAAACTGTTTTTT.